This T cell receptor (beta chain) originates from a study of T cells expressing NK-cell markers. Study information: It was sorted CD3+CD56+NKG2C+, CD3+CD56+NKG2C- and CD3+CD56-NKG2C+ T cells that supplied the TCR beta repertoires.

Overall study findings and caveats: Roughly six of the donors carried dominant NKG2C+ clonotypes that took up about 1.0-7.0% of their CD8+ T cells.

TCRdb reprocessed the 5' RACE reads; each CDR3 protein has one entry and no DNA is given. The sample table sets out 500,000 or so distinct CDR3 sequences. The germline V gene has CDR1 LNHDA and CDR2 SQIVND (reference sequence). The CDR3 contains 14 residues. Of note for this clonotype: As yet, its antigen is unknown.

The origin of this receptor is a man younger than 30 in good health. What was sequenced was blood T cells: a sorted CD56 or NKG2C T cell subset, CD4+ or CD8+ T cells, or bulk PBMC T cells (not recorded which). The rearrangement joins TRBV19 to TRBJ1-2; TCRdb's assignment of TRBD1 cannot be checked, as there is no DNA. The CDR3 loop reads CASSLQDSNYGYTF.